This record looks at one T cell receptor (beta chain) sequence and its context. Per the authors' pipeline: Estimated nucleated cell counts came from reference gene primer amplification. Only in-frame clones appear in the TCRdb table, and some are missing; sequencing was by immunoSEQ multiplex PCR. Clone size and V and J calls were adopted from that table, with D and trimming inferred from the DNA. The repertoire holds roughly 170,000 clones, with around 85% as singletons. The sample comes from a study of blood T cell repertoires in COVID-19. Study-level information: Nucleic acid was either cDNA or gDNA, and it came from T cells, B-cell-depleted T cells, or PBMCs.

The V gene lost 6 bases and the J gene lost 0 bases, with 11 bases spanning the gap. CDR1 is LGHDT, CDR2 YNNKEL, per germline (reference sequence). This CDR3 has 14 residues. The source is a man aged 60-69 years who had recovered from COVID-19. The sequenced material came from peripheral blood. The rearrangement links TRBV3-1 (or the pseudogene TRBV3-2) to TRBJ1-2, with D possibly being TRBD1 (5 bases). The DNA of the CDR3 is TGTGCCAGCAGAAGAACAGGAGCTAACTATGGCTACACCTTC. As protein: CASRRTGANYGYTF.